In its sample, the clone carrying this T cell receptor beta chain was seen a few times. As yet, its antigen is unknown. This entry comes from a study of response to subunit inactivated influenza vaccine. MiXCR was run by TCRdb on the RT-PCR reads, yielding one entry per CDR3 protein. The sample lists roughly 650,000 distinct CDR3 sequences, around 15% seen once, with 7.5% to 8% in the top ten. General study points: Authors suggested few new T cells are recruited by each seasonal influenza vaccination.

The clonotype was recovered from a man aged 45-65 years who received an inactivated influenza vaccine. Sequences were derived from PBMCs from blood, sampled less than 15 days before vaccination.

The CDR3 DNA sequence: TGCAGCGCTTCCGTATCGGGACTGAGACTGTACTTC. The encoded protein is CSASVSGLRLYF. The genes are TRBV29-1 and TRBJ2-5; perhaps TRBD2 as D (6 bases). V was clipped by 7 bases and J by 13 bases, with 22 bases between them. The CDR3 covers 12 residues. Germline V gene data show CDR1 as SQVTM and CDR2 as ANQGSEA.